These T cell receptor beta chains were read from a single sample in a study of technical replicates of blood from a handful of donors. Sequencing was performed with immunoSEQ multiplex PCR; in TCRdb, only in-frame clones are kept and a portion is missing. The table includes 50,000 to 80,000 clones, roughly 90% detected once. Sequenced: PBMCs. The receptors were sampled from a human donor in good health. Some clones in this sample may be carry-over from other donors' samples. Both conserved end residues are part of each CDR3. A D gene is named only where the DNA matches it firmly. A clone size is listed for some rows: how often the clone was seen (once, few, many), or a class if it is expanded.

TRBV7-2,TRBD1,few,TRBJ2-7,CASSGGQGGHEQYF,TGTGCCAGCAGCGGGGGACAGGGGGGCCACGAGCAGTACTTC
TRBV4-1,TRBD1,NA,TRBJ1-4,CASSQDAPGQGLEKLFF,TGCGCCAGCAGCCAAGACGCACCGGGACAGGGCCTCGAAAAACTGTTTTTT
TRBV4-2,TRBD2,NA,TRBJ2-2,CASSQDLETSGSVGTGELFF,TGTGCCAGCAGCCAAGATTTGGAGACTAGCGGGAGTGTGGGCACCGGGGAGCTGTTTTTT
TRBV6-5,NA,NA,TRBJ1-5,CASRIDISQPQHF,TGTGCCAGCAGGATTGACATTTCTCAGCCCCAGCATTTT
TRBV5-1,NA,NA,TRBJ1-6,CASSLAGVSPLHF,TGCGCCAGCAGCTTGGCGGGAGTCTCACCCCTCCACTTT
TRBV9,NA,NA,TRBJ2-1,CASSVAEARYNEQFF,TGTGCCAGCAGCGTAGCCGAAGCCCGTTACAATGAGCAGTTCTTC
TRBV7-6,NA,NA,TRBJ1-1,CASSPRGGANTEAFF,TGTGCCAGCAGCCCAAGAGGGGGGGCGAACACTGAAGCTTTCTTT
TRBV5-4,NA,NA,TRBJ2-7,CASSLAQGGAGYEQYF,TGTGCCAGCAGCTTGGCCCAAGGGGGAGCCGGGTACGAGCAGTACTTC
TRBV7-2,NA,NA,TRBJ2-5,CASSAGTNRVETQYF,TGTGCCAGCAGCGCAGGGACCAACAGGGTGGAGACCCAGTACTTC
TRBV5-6,TRBD2,NA,TRBJ2-1,CASSPSGRGYNEQFF,TGTGCCAGCAGTCCAAGCGGGAGAGGGTACAATGAGCAGTTCTTC
TRBV2,TRBD1,NA,TRBJ1-5,CASINDRDQPQHF,TGTGCCAGCATCAACGACAGGGACCAGCCCCAGCATTTT
TRBV29-1,NA,NA,TRBJ2-4,CSTDSLAKNIQYF,TGCAGCACGGACAGCCTAGCCAAAAACATTCAGTACTTC
TRBV7-9,TRBD1,NA,TRBJ1-2,CASSQDREHYGYTF,TGTGCCAGCAGCCAGGACAGGGAACACTATGGCTACACCTTC
TRBV27,TRBD1,few,TRBJ2-3,CASSRDRDMDTQYF,TGTGCCAGTAGCCGAGACAGGGACATGGATACGCAGTATTTT
TRBV19,NA,NA,TRBJ2-7,CASTPSGNHYEQYF,TGTGCCAGTACCCCCTCCGGGAACCACTACGAGCAGTACTTC
TRBV5-6,TRBD2,NA,TRBJ2-5,CASSQTSGGQETQYF,TGTGCCAGCAGCCAGACTAGCGGGGGGCAAGAGACCCAGTACTTC
TRBV7-9,TRBD2,NA,TRBJ2-3,CASSRLRELRDTQYF,TGTGCCAGCAGCCGCCTGCGGGAGCTTAGAGATACGCAGTATTTT
TRBV6-5,TRBD2,NA,TRBJ2-2,CASKAGGLNTGELFF,TGTGCCAGCAAGGCGGGAGGGCTGAACACCGGGGAGCTGTTTTTT
TRBV5-4,TRBD2,NA,TRBJ2-7,CASSRGGGAYEQYF,TGTGCCAGCAGCCGGGGGGGAGGGGCCTACGAGCAGTACTTC
TRBV5-4,NA,NA,TRBJ1-6,CASSSKLGGRNSPLHF,TGTGCCAGCAGCTCCAAATTAGGGGGAAGAAACTCACCCCTCCACTTT
TRBV5-1,TRBD2,NA,TRBJ2-5,CASTLLAGGDWAQYF,TGCGCCAGCACCCTCCTAGCGGGGGGAGACTGGGCCCAGTACTTC
TRBV25-1,TRBD1,NA,TRBJ1-1,CASSRQGVTEAFF,TGTGCCAGCAGTCGACAGGGGGTCACTGAAGCTTTCTTT
TRBV7-9,NA,NA,TRBJ1-3,CASSFGGDTIYF,TGTGCCAGCAGCTTCGGGGGGGACACCATATATTTT
TRBV30,NA,few,TRBJ1-1,CAWSVSKLMNTEAFF,TGTGCCTGGAGTGTAAGTAAACTCATGAACACTGAAGCTTTCTTT
TRBV28,TRBD1,NA,TRBJ1-1,CASSRQGLGTEAFF,TGTGCCAGCAGTCGACAGGGGTTAGGCACTGAAGCTTTCTTT
TRBV7-2,TRBD1,once,TRBJ2-7,CASSLGQGVPRLYF,TGTGCCAGCAGCCTGGGACAGGGGGTGCCTCGTTTGTACTTC
TRBV7-9,NA,NA,TRBJ2-3,CASSRAVGTDTQYF,TGTGCCAGCAGCCGAGCGGTGGGCACAGATACGCAGTATTTT
TRBV4-1,NA,NA,TRBJ1-2,CASSQGVESYGYTF,TGCGCCAGCAGCCAAGGGGTGGAGTCCTATGGCTACACCTTC
TRBV29-1,NA,NA,TRBJ2-7,CSVLGGWGFDEQYF,TGCAGCGTTCTGGGGGGATGGGGGTTCGACGAGCAGTACTTC
TRBV7-2,NA,once,TRBJ2-2,CASSLFQRVTGELFF,TGTGCCAGCAGCTTATTTCAGCGGGTCACCGGGGAGCTGTTTTTT
TRBV12-5,TRBD2,NA,TRBJ2-3,CASGLVTGGSFTDTQYF,TGTGCTAGTGGTTTGGTAACGGGGGGGAGTTTCACAGATACGCAGTATTTT
TRBV27,TRBD1,NA,TRBJ1-2,CASSSTGGVYGYTF,TGTGCCAGCAGTTCGACAGGGGGTGTCTATGGCTACACCTTC
TRBV4-3,NA,NA,TRBJ1-2,CASSHRGIGGYTF,TGCGCCAGCAGCCACCGCGGGATTGGGGGCTACACCTTC
TRBV18,NA,once,TRBJ1-3,CASSPRADLSGNTIYF,TGTGCCAGCTCACCACGGGCCGACCTCTCTGGAAACACCATATATTTT
TRBV15,NA,NA,TRBJ1-6,CATSRDTGLDSPLHF,TGTGCCACCAGCAGAGATACAGGGTTAGATTCACCCCTCCACTTT
TRBV7-2,NA,NA,TRBJ2-5,CASSRDSGETQYF,TGTGCCAGCAGCCGGGACTCCGGGGAGACCCAGTACTTC
TRBV11-2,NA,once,TRBJ1-2,CASSSGVTPDYGYTF,TGTGCCAGCAGCTCGGGGGTGACACCGGACTATGGCTACACCTTC
TRBV4-1,NA,NA,TRBJ2-6,CASRDSYSGANVLTF,TGCGCCAGCAGGGACAGCTACTCTGGGGCCAACGTCCTGACTTTC
TRBV10-3,TRBD1,NA,TRBJ2-7,CATGQGVYEQYF,TGTGCCACCGGACAGGGTGTCTACGAGCAGTACTTC
TRBV5-1,TRBD1,NA,TRBJ1-2,CASSFDREEYGYTF,TGCGCCAGCAGCTTTGACAGGGAAGAGTATGGCTACACCTTC
TRBV6-6,NA,NA,TRBJ2-3,CASILGGPTDTQYF,TGTGCCAGCATCCTTGGAGGACCCACAGATACGCAGTATTTT
TRBV19,TRBD1,NA,TRBJ2-2,CASSIHRGTGELFF,TGTGCCAGTAGTATCCACAGGGGAACCGGGGAGCTGTTTTTT
TRBV27,NA,NA,TRBJ1-2,CASSLWAGYGYTF,TGTGCCAGCAGTTTATGGGCCGGTTATGGCTACACCTTC